This T cell receptor (beta chain) was found in a study of blood T cell repertoires in COVID-19. Study-level background: Sites in the United States, Italy and Spain provided acute and convalescent COVID-19 samples. Sources were T cells, B-cell-depleted T cells, or PBMCs; the material itself was cDNA or gDNA.

V shed 2 bases, J shed 6 bases, and the junction held 5 bases outside the gene matches. This CDR3 is built from 15 residues. CDR1 SGHVS and CDR2 FQNEAQ come from the germline V gene. Original processing methods: Reference gene primer amplification yielded estimated nucleated cell counts. Here immunoSEQ multiplex PCR was the method, and the copy in TCRdb shows in-frame clones only, minus some. V and J calls and clone size are those listed in that table; D and trimming were worked out from the DNA. This sample has around 220,000 clones, with around four fifths found just once. The source of this sequence is a man aged 25-40 years with active or convalescent COVID-19. Specimen: peripheral blood. This chain joins TRBV7-8 and TRBJ2-1, with 9 bases aligning to TRBD2. CDR3 sequence: CASSLRASGANEQFF. The CDR3 DNA reads TGTGCCAGCAGCTTAAGGGCTAGCGGGGCCAATGAGCAGTTCTTC.